The subject of this entry is one T cell receptor (beta chain). This sample was taken from a study of blood T cell repertoires in COVID-19. Overall study context: The samples span acute and convalescent COVID-19 from the United States, Italy and Spain. PBMCs, B-cell-depleted T cells, or T cells were the source of the cDNA or gDNA that made up the material.

Per the study methods: Reference gene primers were amplified, and this amplification served to estimate nucleated cell counts. Libraries were prepared by immunoSEQ multiplex PCR; TCRdb keeps only in-frame clonotypes and omits some of them. The V and J calls and clone size come from that table; D and trimming were worked out from the DNA. Seen here are some 450,000 clones, roughly 90% observed once, and the top ten hold 0.8% to 1%. This CDR3 is built from 14 residues. CDR1 MNHEY and CDR2 SMNVEV come from the germline V gene (reference sequence). The J segment lost 4 bases and the V segment lost 6 bases, leaving 6 bases of the junction unmatched. Followed longitudinally, the Seattle patients had been enrolled during active infection.

The receptor was isolated from a man between 18 and 29 years old with COVID-19, enrolled during active disease. The sample comprised peripheral blood. The genes are TRBV27 and TRBJ1-1; 9 bases align to TRBD1. The CDR3 DNA follows: TGTGCCAGCAGGGGGGGACAGGGCCTCACTGAAGCTTTCTTT. It codes for CASRGGQGLTEAFF.